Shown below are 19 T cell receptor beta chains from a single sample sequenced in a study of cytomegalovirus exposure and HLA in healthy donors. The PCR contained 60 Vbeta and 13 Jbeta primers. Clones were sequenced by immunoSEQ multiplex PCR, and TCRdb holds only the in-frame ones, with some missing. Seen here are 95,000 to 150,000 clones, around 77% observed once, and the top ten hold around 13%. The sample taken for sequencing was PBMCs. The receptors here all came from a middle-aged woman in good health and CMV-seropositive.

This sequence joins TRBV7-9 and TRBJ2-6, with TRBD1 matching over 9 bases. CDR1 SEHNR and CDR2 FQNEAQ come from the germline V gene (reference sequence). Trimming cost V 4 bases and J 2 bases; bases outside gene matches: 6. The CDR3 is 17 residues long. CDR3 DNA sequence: TGTGCCAGCAGCTCAGGGACAGGGAGAGCTGGGGCCAACGTCCTGACTTTC. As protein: CASSSGTGRAGANVLTF.

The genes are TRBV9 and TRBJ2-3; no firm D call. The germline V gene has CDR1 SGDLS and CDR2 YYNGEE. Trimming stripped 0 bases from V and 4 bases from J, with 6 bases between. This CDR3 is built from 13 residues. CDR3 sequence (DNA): TGTGCCAGCAGCGTAGTTCTCTCAGATACGCAGTATTTT. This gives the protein CASSVVLSDTQYF.

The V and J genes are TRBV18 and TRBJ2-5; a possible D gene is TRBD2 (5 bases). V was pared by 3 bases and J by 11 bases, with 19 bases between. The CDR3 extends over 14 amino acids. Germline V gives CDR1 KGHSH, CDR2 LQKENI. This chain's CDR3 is CASSPGSSPREQYF. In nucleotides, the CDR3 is TGTGCCAGCTCACCTGGGTCCTCACCTAGGGAGCAGTACTTC.

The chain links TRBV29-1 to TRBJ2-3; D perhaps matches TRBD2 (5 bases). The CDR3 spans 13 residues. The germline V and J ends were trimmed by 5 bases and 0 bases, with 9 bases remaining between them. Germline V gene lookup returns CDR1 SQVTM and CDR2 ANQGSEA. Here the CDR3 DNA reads TGCAGCGTTTTCCGGGGAAGCACAGATACGCAGTATTTT. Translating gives CSVFRGSTDTQYF.

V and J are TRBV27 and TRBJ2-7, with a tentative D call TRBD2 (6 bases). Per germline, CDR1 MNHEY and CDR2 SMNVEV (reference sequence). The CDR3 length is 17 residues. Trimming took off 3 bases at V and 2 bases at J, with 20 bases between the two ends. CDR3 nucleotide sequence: TGTGCCAGCAGTTTTTCGAGTTTTGGGCGGGAAACCTACGAGCAGTACTTC. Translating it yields CASSFSSFGRETYEQYF.

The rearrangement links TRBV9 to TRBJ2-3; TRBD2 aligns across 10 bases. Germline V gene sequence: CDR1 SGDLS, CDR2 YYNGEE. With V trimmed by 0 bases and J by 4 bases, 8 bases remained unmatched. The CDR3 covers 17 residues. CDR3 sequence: CASSVAASGSRSDTQYF. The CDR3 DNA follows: TGTGCCAGCAGCGTAGCGGCTAGCGGGAGTAGGTCAGATACGCAGTATTTT.

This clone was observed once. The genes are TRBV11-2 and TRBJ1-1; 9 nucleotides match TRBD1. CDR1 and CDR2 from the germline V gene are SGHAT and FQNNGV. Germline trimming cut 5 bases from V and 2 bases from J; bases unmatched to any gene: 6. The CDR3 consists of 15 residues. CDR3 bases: TGTGCCAGCAGCCCCAGGACAGGGGTTAACACTGAAGCTTTCTTT. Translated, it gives CASSPRTGVNTEAFF.

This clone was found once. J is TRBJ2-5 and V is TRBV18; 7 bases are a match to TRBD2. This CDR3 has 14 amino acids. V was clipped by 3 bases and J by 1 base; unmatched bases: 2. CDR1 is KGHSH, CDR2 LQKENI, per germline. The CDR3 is CASSPTSAQETQYF. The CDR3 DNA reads TGTGCCAGCTCACCCACTAGCGCCCAAGAGACCCAGTACTTC.

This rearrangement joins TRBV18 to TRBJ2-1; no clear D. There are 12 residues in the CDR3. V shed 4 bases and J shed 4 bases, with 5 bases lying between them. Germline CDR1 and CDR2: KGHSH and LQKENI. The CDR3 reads CASSREYNEQFF. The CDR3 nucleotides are TGTGCCAGCTCACGAGAATACAATGAGCAGTTCTTC. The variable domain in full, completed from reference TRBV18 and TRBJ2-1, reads NAGVMQNPRHLVRRRGQEARLRCSPMKGHSHVYWYRQLPEEGLKFMVYLQKENIIDESGMPKERFSAEFPKEGPSILRIQQVVRGDSAAYFCASSREYNEQFFGPGTRLTVL.

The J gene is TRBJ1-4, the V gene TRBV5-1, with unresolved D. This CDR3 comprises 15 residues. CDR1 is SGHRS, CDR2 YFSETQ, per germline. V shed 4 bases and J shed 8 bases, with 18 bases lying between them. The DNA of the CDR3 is TGCGCCAGCAGCCCAGGTTCCGCGTTCCGGGAAAAACTGTTTTTT. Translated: CASSPGSAFREKLFF.

The CDR3: CASSQWVRVNTEAFF. The CDR3 DNA sequence: TGCGCCAGCAGCCAATGGGTCAGGGTGAACACTGAAGCTTTCTTT. This rearrangement joins TRBV4-1 to TRBJ1-1, with D possibly being TRBD1 (5 bases). V was trimmed by 2 bases and J by 0 bases, leaving 10 bases between them. This CDR3 is built from 15 residues. Germline loops: CDR1 MGHRA, CDR2 YSYEKL.

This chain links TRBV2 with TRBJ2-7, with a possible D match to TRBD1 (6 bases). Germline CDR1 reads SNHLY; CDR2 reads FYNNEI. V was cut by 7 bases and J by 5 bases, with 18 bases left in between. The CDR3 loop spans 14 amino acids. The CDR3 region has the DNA TGTGCCAGCACGGAACAGGGTTTTCAAGACGAGCAGTACTTC. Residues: CASTEQGFQDEQYF. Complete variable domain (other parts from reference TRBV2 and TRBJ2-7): EPEVTQTPSHQVTQMGQEVILRCVPISNHLYFYWYRQILGQKVEFLVSFYNNEISEKSEIFDDQFSVERPDGSNFTLKIRSTKLEDSAMYFCASTEQGFQDEQYFGPGTRLTVT.

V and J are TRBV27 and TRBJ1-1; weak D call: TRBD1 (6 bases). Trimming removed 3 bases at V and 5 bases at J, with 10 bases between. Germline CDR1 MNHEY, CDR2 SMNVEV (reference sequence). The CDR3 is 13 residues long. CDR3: CASSLRGSTEAFF. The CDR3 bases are TGTGCCAGCAGTTTGAGGGGGTCGACTGAAGCTTTCTTT.

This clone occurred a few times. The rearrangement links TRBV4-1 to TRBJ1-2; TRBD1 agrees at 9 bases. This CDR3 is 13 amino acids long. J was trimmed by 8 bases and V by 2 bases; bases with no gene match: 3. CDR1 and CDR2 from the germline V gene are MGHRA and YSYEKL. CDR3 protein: CASSQTGGEGYTF. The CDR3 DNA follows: TGCGCCAGCAGCCAAACAGGGGGCGAAGGCTACACCTTC.

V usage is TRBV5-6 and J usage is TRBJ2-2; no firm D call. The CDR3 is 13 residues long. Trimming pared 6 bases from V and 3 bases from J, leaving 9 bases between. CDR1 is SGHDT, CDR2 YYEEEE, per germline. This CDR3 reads CASTGIDTGELFF. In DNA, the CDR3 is TGTGCCAGCACGGGTATTGACACCGGGGAGCTGTTTTTT. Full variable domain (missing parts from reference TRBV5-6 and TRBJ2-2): DAGVTQSPTHLIKTRGQQVTLRCSPKSGHDTVSWYQQALGQGPQFIFQYYEEEERQRGNFPDRFSGHQFPNYSSELNVNALLLGDSALYLCASTGIDTGELFFGEGSRLTVL.

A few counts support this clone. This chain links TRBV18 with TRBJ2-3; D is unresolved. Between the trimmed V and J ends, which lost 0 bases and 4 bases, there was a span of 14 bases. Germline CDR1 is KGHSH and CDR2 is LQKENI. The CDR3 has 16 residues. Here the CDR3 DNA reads TGTGCCAGCTCACCACCGGGCAAGCTACCTCCAGATACGCAGTATTTT. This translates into CASSPPGKLPPDTQYF. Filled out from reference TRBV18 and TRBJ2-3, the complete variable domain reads NAGVMQNPRHLVRRRGQEARLRCSPMKGHSHVYWYRQLPEEGLKFMVYLQKENIIDESGMPKERFSAEFPKEGPSILRIQQVVRGDSAAYFCASSPPGKLPPDTQYFGPGTRLTVL.

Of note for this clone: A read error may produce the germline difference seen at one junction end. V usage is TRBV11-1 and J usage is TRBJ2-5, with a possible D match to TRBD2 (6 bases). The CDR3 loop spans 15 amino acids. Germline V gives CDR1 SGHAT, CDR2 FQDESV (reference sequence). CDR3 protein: CASSLDRDFQKTQYF. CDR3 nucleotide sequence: TGTGCCAGCAGCTTAGATAGGGACTTCCAAAAGACCCAGTACTTC.

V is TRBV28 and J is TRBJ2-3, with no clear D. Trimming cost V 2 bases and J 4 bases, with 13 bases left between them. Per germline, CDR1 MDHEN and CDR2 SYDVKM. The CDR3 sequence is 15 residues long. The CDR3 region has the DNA TGTGCCAGCAGTTTACCCACTCCGGGTTCAGATACGCAGTATTTT. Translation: CASSLPTPGSDTQYF.

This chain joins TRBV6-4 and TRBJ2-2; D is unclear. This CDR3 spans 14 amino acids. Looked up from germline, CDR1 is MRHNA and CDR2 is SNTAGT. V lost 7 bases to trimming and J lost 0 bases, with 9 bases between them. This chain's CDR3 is CASKRQANTGELFF. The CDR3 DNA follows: TGTGCCAGCAAGAGACAAGCGAACACCGGGGAGCTGTTTTTT.